The TCR beta chain under discussion was sequenced for a study of beta chain features in type 1 diabetes. About the research overall: Age, gender and cell yields were alike across patients and healthy donors. Study results and caveats: Among patients with Type 1 diabetes, TCRB CDR3s were moderately but significantly shorter in every one of the four CD4+ subsets.

Sampling consisted of one heparinised blood draw per donor, averaging approximately 100 mL. All sorted populations exceeded 95% purity. As every portion of the isolated RNA was reverse transcribed, the sequencing read expressed TCRB transcripts. Assay used: immunoSEQ multiplex PCR; TCRdb lists only in-frame clones, some missing. The sample contains about 640,000 clones, roughly 12% of which appear only once. In regard to this clone: What it binds is not known.

The sequence derives from a man aged 30 to 39 with type 1 diabetes. The sample was naive CD4+ T cells from blood.

The CDR3 DNA reads as TGTGCCAGCAGCAGGGTTTGGGGCACAGATACGCAGTATTTT. It encodes CASSRVWGTDTQYF. The chain has TRBV7-2 and TRBJ2-3; D gene unclear. Germline V gene sequence: CDR1 SGHTA, CDR2 FQGNSA. V lost 5 bases and J 1 base, leaving 10 bases between the germline ends. This CDR3 has 14 residues.